This T cell receptor (beta chain) originates from a study of early T cells in non-severe SARS-CoV-2 infection. Whole-study context: Chains were not paired, and sequencing was done on bulk RNA from unsorted whole blood. Broader study findings: Anti-spike CD8 specificities were favored by VDJdb matching, whose results missed private and CD4 specificities.

The V gene end was trimmed by 5 bases and the J gene end by 3 bases; junction bases not matched to a gene: 4. The CDR3 extends over 14 amino acids. CDR1 and CDR2 (germline): SGHVS, FNYEAQ. This clonotype was detected a few times. Its antigen is unidentified. MiXCR, applied by TCRdb to the 5' RACE reads, yields one record per CDR3 protein. The sample contains roughly 28,000 distinct CDR3 sequences, roughly 4.5% of which appear only once. The receptor was isolated from an adult who was a healthcare worker with PCR-confirmed SARS-CoV-2 infection or an uninfected control (not recorded which). This sequence joins TRBV7-6 and TRBJ2-1; 7 nucleotides align to TRBD1. Sequenced: whole blood. The CDR3 here is CASSRGLLYNEQFF. The CDR3 DNA reads TGTGCCAGCAGCAGGGGGCTCCTCTACAATGAGCAGTTCTTC.